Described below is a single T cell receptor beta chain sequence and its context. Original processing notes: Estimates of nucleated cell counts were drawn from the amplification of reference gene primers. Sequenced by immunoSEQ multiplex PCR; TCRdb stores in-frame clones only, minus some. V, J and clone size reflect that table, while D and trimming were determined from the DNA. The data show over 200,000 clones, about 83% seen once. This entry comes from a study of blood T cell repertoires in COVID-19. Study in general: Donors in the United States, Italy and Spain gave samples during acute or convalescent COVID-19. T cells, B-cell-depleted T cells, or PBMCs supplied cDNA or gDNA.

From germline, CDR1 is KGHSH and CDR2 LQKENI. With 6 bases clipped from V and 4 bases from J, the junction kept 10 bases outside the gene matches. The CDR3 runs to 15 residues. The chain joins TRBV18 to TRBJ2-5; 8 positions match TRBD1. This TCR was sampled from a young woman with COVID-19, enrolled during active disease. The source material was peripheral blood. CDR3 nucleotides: TGTGCCAGCTCGGTTCCGACAGGGGCCGTAGAGACCCAGTACTTC. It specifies CASSVPTGAVETQYF.